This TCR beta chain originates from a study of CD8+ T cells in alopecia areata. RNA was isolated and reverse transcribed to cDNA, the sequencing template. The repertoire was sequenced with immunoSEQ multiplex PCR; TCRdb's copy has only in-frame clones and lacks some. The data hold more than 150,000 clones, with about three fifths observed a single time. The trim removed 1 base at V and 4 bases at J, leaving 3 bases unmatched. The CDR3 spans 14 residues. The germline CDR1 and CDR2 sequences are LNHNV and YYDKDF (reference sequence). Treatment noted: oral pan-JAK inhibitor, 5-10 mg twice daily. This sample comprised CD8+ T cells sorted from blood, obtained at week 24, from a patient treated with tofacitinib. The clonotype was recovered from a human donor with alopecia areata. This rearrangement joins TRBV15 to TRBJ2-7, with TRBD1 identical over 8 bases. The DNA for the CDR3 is TGTGCCACCAGCAGAGCCAGGGGGCGATACGAGCAGTACTTC. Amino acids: CATSRARGRYEQYF.